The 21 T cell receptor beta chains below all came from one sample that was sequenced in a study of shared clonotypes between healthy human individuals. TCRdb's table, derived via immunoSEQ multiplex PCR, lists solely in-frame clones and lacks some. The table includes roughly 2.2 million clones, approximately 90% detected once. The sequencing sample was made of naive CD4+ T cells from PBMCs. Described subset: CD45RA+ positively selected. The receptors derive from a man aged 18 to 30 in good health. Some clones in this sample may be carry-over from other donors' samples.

The CDR3 sequence is CASSLTPQRNEQFF. The CDR3 region has the DNA TGCGCCAGCAGCTTGACCCCGCAACGGAATGAGCAGTTCTTC. This rearrangement joins TRBV5-1 to TRBJ2-1; D call uncertain. The CDR3 loop spans 14 amino acids. Trimming removed 1 base at V and 7 bases at J, with 12 bases between. The germline V gene encodes CDR1 SGHRS and CDR2 YFSETQ.

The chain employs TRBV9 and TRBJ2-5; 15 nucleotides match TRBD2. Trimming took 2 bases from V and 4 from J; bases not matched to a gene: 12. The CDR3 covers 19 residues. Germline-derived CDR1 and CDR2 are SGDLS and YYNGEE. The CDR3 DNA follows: TGTGCCAGCAGCGTCGGACTAGCGGGAGGGCCGTTAGCTAGAGAGACCCAGTACTTC. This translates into CASSVGLAGGPLARETQYF.

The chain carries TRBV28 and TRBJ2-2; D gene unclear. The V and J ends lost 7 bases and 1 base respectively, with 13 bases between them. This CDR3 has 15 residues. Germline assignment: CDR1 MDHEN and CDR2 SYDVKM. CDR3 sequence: CASTIERRNTGELFF. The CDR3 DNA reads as TGTGCCAGCACTATAGAACGCAGGAACACCGGGGAGCTGTTTTTT.

CDR3: CASNNRGNQPQHF. Here the CDR3 DNA reads TGTGCCAGCAACAACCGGGGCAATCAGCCCCAGCATTTT. This chain joins TRBV2 and TRBJ1-5; D is undetermined. Trimming cost V 7 bases and J 2 bases, with 9 bases left between them. This CDR3 spans 13 amino acids. Germline CDR1 SNHLY, CDR2 FYNNEI.

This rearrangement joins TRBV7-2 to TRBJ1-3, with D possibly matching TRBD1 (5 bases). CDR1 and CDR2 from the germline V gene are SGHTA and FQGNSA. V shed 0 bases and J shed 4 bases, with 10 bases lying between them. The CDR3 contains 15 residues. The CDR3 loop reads CASSLALGPGNTIYF. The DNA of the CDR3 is TGTGCCAGCAGCTTAGCGCTGGGACCGGGAAACACCATATATTTT.

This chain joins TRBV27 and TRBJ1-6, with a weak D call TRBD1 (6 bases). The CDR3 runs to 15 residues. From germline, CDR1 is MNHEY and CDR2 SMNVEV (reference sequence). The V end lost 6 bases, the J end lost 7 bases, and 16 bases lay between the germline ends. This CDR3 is CASRAPGGWNSPLHF. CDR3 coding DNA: TGTGCCAGCAGAGCCCCGGGGGGCTGGAATTCACCCCTCCACTTT.

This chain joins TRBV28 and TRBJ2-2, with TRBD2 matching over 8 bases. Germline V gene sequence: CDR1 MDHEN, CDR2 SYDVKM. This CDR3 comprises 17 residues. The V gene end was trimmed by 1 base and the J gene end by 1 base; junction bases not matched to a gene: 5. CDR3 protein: CASSLFRLARNTGELFF. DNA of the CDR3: TGTGCCAGCAGTTTATTCAGACTAGCGAGGAACACCGGGGAGCTGTTTTTT.

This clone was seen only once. CDR3 sequence: CAISWTRTSGSDNEQFF. The CDR3 nucleotides read TGTGCCATCAGTTGGACTCGGACTAGCGGGAGCGACAATGAGCAGTTCTTC. The rearrangement uses TRBV10-3 and TRBJ2-1, with 13 bases matching TRBD2. The length of the CDR3 is 17 residues. V lost 5 bases, J lost 5 bases, and 9 bases stayed unmatched. The germline CDR1 and CDR2 sequences are ENHRY and SYGVKD.

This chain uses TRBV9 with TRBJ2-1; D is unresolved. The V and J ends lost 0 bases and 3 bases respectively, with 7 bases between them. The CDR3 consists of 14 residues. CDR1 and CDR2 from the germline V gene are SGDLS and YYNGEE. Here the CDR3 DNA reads TGTGCCAGCAGCGTAGGATCCTTCTACAATGAGCAGTTCTTC. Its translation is CASSVGSFYNEQFF. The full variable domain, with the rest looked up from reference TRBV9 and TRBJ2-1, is DSGVTQTPKHLITATGQRVTLRCSPRSGDLSVYWYQQSLDQGLQFLIQYYNGEERAKGNILERFSAQQFPDLHSELNLSSLELGDSALYFCASSVGSFYNEQFFGPGTRLTVL.

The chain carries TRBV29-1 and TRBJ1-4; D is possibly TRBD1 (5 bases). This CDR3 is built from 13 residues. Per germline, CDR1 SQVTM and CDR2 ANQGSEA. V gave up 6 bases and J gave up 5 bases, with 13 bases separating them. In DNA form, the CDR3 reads TGCAGCGTAGTCGACAGAGTAAATGAAAAACTGTTTTTT. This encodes CSVVDRVNEKLFF.

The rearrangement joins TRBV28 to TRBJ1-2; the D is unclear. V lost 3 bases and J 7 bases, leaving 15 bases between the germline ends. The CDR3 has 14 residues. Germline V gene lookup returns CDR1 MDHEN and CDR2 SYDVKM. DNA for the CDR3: TGTGCCAGCAGTTTCCGCATCAATATAGGTGGCTACACCTTC. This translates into CASSFRINIGGYTF.

CDR3 DNA sequence: TGTGCCAGCAAAACACAGGGCCCGGGCAATCAGCCCCAGCATTTT. It yields the protein CASKTQGPGNQPQHF. J is TRBJ1-5 and V is TRBV6-1, with D possibly matching TRBD1 (6 bases). The CDR3 is 15 residues long. V was cut by 7 bases and J by 2 bases, with 15 bases left in between. Per germline, CDR1 MNHNS and CDR2 SASEGT.

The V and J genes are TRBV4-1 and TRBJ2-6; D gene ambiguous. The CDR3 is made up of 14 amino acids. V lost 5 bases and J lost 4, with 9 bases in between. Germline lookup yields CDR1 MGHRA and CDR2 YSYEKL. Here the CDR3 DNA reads TGCGCCAGCAGCTACCTGCTCGGGGCCAACGTCCTGACTTTC. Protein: CASSYLLGANVLTF.

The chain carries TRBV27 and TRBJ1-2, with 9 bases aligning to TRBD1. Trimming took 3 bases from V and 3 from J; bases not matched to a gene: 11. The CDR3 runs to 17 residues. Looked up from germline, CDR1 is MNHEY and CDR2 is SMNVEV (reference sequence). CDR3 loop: CASSFSNRQGGYYGYTF. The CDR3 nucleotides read TGTGCCAGCAGTTTCTCCAACCGACAGGGGGGGTACTATGGCTACACCTTC.

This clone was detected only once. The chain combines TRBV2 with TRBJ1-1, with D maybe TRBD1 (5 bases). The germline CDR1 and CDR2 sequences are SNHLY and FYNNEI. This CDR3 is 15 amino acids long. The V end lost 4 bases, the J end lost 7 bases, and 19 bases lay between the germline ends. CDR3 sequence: CASSVGGLQSLEAFF. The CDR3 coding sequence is TGTGCCAGCAGTGTGGGGGGACTTCAAAGCCTTGAAGCTTTCTTT.

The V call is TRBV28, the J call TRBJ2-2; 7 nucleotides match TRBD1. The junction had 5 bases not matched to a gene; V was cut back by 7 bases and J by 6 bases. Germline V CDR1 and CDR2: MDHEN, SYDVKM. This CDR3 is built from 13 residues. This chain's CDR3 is CASTDQGAGELFF. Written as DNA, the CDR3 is TGTGCCAGCACCGATCAGGGGGCCGGGGAGCTGTTTTTT.

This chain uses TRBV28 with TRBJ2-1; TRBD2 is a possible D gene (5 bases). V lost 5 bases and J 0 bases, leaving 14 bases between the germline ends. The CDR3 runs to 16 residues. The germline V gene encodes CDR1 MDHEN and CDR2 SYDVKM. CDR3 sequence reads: CASSAPRRTSYNEQFF. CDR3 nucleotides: TGTGCCAGCAGTGCACCCCGGAGGACCTCCTACAATGAGCAGTTCTTC.

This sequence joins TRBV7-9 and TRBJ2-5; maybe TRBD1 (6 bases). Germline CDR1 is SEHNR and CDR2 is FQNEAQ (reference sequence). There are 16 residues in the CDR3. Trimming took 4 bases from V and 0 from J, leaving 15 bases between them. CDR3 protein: CASSSQGLRYQETQYF. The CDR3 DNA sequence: TGTGCCAGCAGCTCCCAGGGGCTTAGGTACCAAGAGACCCAGTACTTC.

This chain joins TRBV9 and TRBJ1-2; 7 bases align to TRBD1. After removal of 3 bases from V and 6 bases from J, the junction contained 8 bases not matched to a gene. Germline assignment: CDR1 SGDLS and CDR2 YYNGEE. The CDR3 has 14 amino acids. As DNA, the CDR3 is TGTGCCAGCAGCGCGACACAGGGGAGTGATGGCTACACCTTC. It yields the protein CASSATQGSDGYTF.

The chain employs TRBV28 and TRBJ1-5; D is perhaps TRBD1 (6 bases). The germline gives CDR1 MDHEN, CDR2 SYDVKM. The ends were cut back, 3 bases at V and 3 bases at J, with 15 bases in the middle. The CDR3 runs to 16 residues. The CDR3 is CASSFPRQVLNQPQHF. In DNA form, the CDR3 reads TGTGCCAGCAGTTTCCCCAGACAGGTTCTCAATCAGCCCCAGCATTTT.

CDR3 coding DNA: TGTGCCAGCAGTGTCCGGGGGCTGCAAAACATTCAGTACTTC. Translating it yields CASSVRGLQNIQYF. This rearrangement joins TRBV2 to TRBJ2-4, with D tentatively TRBD1 or TRBD2 (6 bases each). The CDR3 has 14 amino acids. Germline V gene data show CDR1 as SNHLY and CDR2 as FYNNEI. Trimming removed 4 bases from V and 5 bases from J, with 12 bases in between.